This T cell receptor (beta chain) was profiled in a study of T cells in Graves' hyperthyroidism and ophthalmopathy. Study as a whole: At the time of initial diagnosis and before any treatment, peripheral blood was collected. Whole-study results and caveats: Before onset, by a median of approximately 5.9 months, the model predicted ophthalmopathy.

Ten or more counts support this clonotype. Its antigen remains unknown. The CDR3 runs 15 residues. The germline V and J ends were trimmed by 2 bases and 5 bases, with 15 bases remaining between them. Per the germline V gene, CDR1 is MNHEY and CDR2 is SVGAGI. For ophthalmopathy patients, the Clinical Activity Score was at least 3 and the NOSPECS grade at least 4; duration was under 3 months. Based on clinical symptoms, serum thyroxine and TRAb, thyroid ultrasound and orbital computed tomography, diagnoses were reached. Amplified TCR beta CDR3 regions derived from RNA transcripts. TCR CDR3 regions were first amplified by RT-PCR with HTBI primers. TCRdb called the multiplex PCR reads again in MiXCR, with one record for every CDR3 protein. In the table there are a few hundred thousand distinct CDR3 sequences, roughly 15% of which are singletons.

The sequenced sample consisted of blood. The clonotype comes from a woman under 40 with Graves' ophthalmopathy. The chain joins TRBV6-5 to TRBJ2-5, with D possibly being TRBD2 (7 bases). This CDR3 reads CASSYRPGGAETQYF. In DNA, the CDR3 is TGTGCCAGCAGTTACCGGCCGGGGGGCGCGGAGACCCAGTACTTC.